This is a list of T cell receptor beta chains from one sample in a study of cytomegalovirus exposure and HLA in healthy donors. Using immunoSEQ multiplex PCR, the repertoire was profiled, and TCRdb retains in-frame clones only, with some absent. Of about 89,000 clones in the sample, 77% were seen once. Sequencing used PBMCs. The receptors stem from a young man in good health and CMV-seronegative. Both conserved end residues are part of each CDR3. The D gene is left open where the match is weak. Some rows have no size entry. The others give once, few or many, or a class for an expanded clone.

CDR3 DNA: TGTGCCAGCAGCCAAAGCGGAACTCGAAGGGTATACAATGAGCAGTTCTTC
CDR3 protein: CASSQSGTRRVYNEQFF
D gene: -
J gene: TRBJ2-1
clone size: -
V gene: TRBV7-2

CDR3 DNA: TGTGCCAGCAGCCCCCCGGGGGGGCTCCAGACCCAGTACTTC
CDR3 protein: CASSPPGGLQTQYF
D gene: TRBD2
J gene: TRBJ2-5
clone size: -
V gene: TRBV9

CDR3 DNA: TGTGCCAGCTCACCACCGGGGCTTACTGGAAACACCATATATTTT
CDR3 protein: CASSPPGLTGNTIYF
D gene: -
J gene: TRBJ1-3
clone size: once
V gene: TRBV18

CDR3 DNA: TGTGCCAGCAGCTTAGCGCGAACGACAGGGCCTTTTGGCTACACCTTC
CDR3 protein: CASSLARTTGPFGYTF
D gene: TRBD1
J gene: TRBJ1-2
clone size: -
V gene: TRBV7-9

CDR3 DNA: TGTGCCAGCAGCCTTAGTAGCCAGGGGGCAGATACGCAGTATTTT
CDR3 protein: CASSLSSQGADTQYF
D gene: TRBD1
J gene: TRBJ2-3
clone size: -
V gene: TRBV7-9

CDR3 DNA: TGTGCCAGCACCTCTCGGAGCTACATCTTCTACAATGAGCAGTTCTTC
CDR3 protein: CASTSRSYIFYNEQFF
D gene: -
J gene: TRBJ2-1
clone size: -
V gene: TRBV5-6

CDR3 DNA: TGTGCCAGCAGTGACCGGACTAGCGGGAGACTCGGGTACGAGCAGTACTTC
CDR3 protein: CASSDRTSGRLGYEQYF
D gene: TRBD2
J gene: TRBJ2-7
clone size: few
V gene: TRBV6-1

CDR3 DNA: TGTGCCAGCAGTGCAGGGCCCAATCAGCCCCAGCATTTT
CDR3 protein: CASSAGPNQPQHF
D gene: -
J gene: TRBJ1-5
clone size: -
V gene: TRBV6-1

CDR3 DNA: TGTGCCATCAGTGTGCAGGGGCAAGGGGGAAACACCATATATTTT
CDR3 protein: CAISVQGQGGNTIYF
D gene: -
J gene: TRBJ1-3
clone size: once
V gene: TRBV10-3

CDR3 DNA: TGTGCCAGCATGGGTGGGCCAGGGGGCACCGGGGAGCTGTTTTTT
CDR3 protein: CASMGGPGGTGELFF
D gene: TRBD1
J gene: TRBJ2-2
clone size: -
V gene: TRBV28

CDR3 DNA: TGTGCCTGGAGCCCCTACAGACAGGGGGCTTTTGGCTACACCTTC
CDR3 protein: CAWSPYRQGAFGYTF
D gene: TRBD1
J gene: TRBJ1-2
clone size: -
V gene: TRBV30

CDR3 DNA: TGTGCCAGCAGCTTAGTTGGACAAACACAAGAGACCCAGTACTTC
CDR3 protein: CASSLVGQTQETQYF
D gene: -
J gene: TRBJ2-5
clone size: -
V gene: TRBV7-9

CDR3 DNA: TGTGCCAGCAGCCCCGGAGTGGCGGCTTCACCCCTCCACTTT
CDR3 protein: CASSPGVAASPLHF
D gene: -
J gene: TRBJ1-6
clone size: -
V gene: TRBV5-4

CDR3 DNA: TGTGCCAGCAGCAAATTAAGGGGAATCCCTATGGACGAGCAGTACTTC
CDR3 protein: CASSKLRGIPMDEQYF
D gene: -
J gene: TRBJ2-7
clone size: once
V gene: TRBV21-1

CDR3 DNA: TGTGCCAGTAGTATGTCGGACAGGGGATATCAGCCCCAGCATTTT
CDR3 protein: CASSMSDRGYQPQHF
D gene: TRBD1
J gene: TRBJ1-5
clone size: -
V gene: TRBV19

CDR3 DNA: TGTGCCAGCAGGGACAGGCATAGACCTAATTCACCCCTCCACTTT
CDR3 protein: CASRDRHRPNSPLHF
D gene: -
J gene: TRBJ1-6
clone size: -
V gene: TRBV21-1

CDR3 DNA: TGTGCCAGCAGCCAAGATCGCGGGGGGGCAGATACGCAGTATTTT
CDR3 protein: CASSQDRGGADTQYF
D gene: TRBD2
J gene: TRBJ2-3
clone size: few
V gene: TRBV4-2

CDR3 DNA: TGCGCCAGCAGCTCGGGACAGCTCTCTGGAAACACCATATATTTT
CDR3 protein: CASSSGQLSGNTIYF
D gene: TRBD1
J gene: TRBJ1-3
clone size: -
V gene: TRBV5-1

CDR3 DNA: TGTGCCAGCAGTGGAGACCCGGGACAGGTATACACAGATACGCAGTATTTT
CDR3 protein: CASSGDPGQVYTDTQYF
D gene: TRBD1
J gene: TRBJ2-3
clone size: -
V gene: TRBV6-1

CDR3 DNA: TGCAGCGTTGAAGGGGTCCCGGGACTAGCGGGAGGGCCCCCCTACAATGAGCAGTTCTTC
CDR3 protein: CSVEGVPGLAGGPPYNEQFF
D gene: TRBD2
J gene: TRBJ2-1
clone size: -
V gene: TRBV29-1

CDR3 DNA: TGTGCCAGCAGTGAAGAGGGGGCTGTACCCCCCCCCTACAATGAGCAGTTCTTC
CDR3 protein: CASSEEGAVPPPYNEQFF
D gene: TRBD1
J gene: TRBJ2-1
clone size: -
V gene: TRBV2

CDR3 DNA: TGCAGCGCCCACACAGGGTGGACTGAAGCTTTCTTT
CDR3 protein: CSAHTGWTEAFF
D gene: -
J gene: TRBJ1-1
clone size: -
V gene: TRBV29-1

CDR3 DNA: TGTGCCAGCAGTGACGGACAGGGCTACGAGCAGTACTTC
CDR3 protein: CASSDGQGYEQYF
D gene: TRBD1
J gene: TRBJ2-7
clone size: -
V gene: TRBV6-1

CDR3 DNA: TGTGCCAGCAGTCCCGGCCAGGTCATGTCCCAGCATTTT
CDR3 protein: CASSPGQVMSQHF
D gene: -
J gene: TRBJ1-5
clone size: -
V gene: TRBV6-6